This T cell receptor (beta chain) is from a study of blood T cells in healthy people across ages. Sample-barcoded 5' priming and a J-beta primer mix drove a second PCR of 7 to 11 cycles. TCRdb processed the 5' RACE reads anew with MiXCR; each CDR3 protein has one entry. The sample contains roughly 1 million distinct CDR3 sequences, approximately 25% of which appear only once. This clonotype was detected only a few times. V was shortened by 2 bases and J by 7 bases, with 10 bases between the two germline ends. The CDR3 consists of 13 residues. Germline V gene data show CDR1 as SGHDT and CDR2 as YYEEEE. The sample was also linked to a second study, of T cells of mothers and their children.

This TCR derives from a girl aged 2-9 years in good health. V gene TRBV5-6 combines with J gene TRBJ1-5; no definite D call. Sample: blood. The CDR3 region is CASSFSPIQPQHF. The CDR3 DNA reads TGTGCCAGCAGCTTCAGTCCTATCCAGCCCCAGCATTTT.